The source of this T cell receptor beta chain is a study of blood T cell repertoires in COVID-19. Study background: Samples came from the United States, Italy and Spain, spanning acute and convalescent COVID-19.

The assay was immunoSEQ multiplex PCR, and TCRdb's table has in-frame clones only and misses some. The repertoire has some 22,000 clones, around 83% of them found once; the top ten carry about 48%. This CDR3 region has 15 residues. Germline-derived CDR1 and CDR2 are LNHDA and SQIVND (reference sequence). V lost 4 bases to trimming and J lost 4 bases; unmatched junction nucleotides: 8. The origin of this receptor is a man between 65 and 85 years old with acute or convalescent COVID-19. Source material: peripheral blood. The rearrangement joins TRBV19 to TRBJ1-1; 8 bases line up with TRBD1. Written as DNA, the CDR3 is TGTGCCAGTAGTAGGACAGGGTTCGGGAGCACTGAAGCTTTCTTT. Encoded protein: CASSRTGFGSTEAFF.